The sequence of this T cell receptor (beta chain) was determined in a study of T cell changes during pregnancy in multiple sclerosis. Here immunoSEQ multiplex PCR was the method, and the copy in TCRdb shows in-frame clones only, minus some. This table holds about 54,000 clones, about 91% found once. V gave up 8 bases and J gave up 6 bases; unmatched junction bases: 2. The CDR3 runs to 12 residues. Germline V gives CDR1 MNHNS, CDR2 SASEGT. The sequence came from a female donor in good health, enrolled as a control in a pregnancy study. This rearrangement joins TRBV6-1 to TRBJ2-1; TRBD1 aligns across 9 bases. Sequencing used peripheral blood, obtained after pregnancy. CDR3 nucleotides: TGTGCCAGCCAGACAGGGGGCAATGAGCAGTTCTTC. Translating it yields CASQTGGNEQFF.